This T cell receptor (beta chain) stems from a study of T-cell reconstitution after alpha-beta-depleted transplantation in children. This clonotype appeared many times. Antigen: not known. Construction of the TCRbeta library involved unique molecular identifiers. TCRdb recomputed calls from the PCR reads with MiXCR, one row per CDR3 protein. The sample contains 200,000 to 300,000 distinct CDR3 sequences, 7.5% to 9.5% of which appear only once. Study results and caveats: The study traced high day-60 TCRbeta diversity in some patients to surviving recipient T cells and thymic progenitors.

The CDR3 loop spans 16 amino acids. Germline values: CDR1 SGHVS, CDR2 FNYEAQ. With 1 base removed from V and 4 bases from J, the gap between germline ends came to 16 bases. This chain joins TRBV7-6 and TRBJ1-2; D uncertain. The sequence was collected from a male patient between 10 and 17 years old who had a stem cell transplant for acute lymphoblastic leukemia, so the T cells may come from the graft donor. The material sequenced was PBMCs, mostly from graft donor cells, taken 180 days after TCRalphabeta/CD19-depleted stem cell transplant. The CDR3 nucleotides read TGTGCCAGCAGCTTAGAGGCAGAAGCCCTTAGCTATGGCTACACCTTC. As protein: CASSLEAEALSYGYTF.